The rows below give T cell receptor beta chains drawn from one sample of a study of blood T cell repertoires in COVID-19. The method was immunoSEQ multiplex PCR; TCRdb's version includes in-frame clones alone and lacks a portion of them. The sample has 130,000 to 150,000 clones, around 75% seen once. Sequencing used peripheral blood. Receptors were obtained from an older woman with COVID-19, enrolled during active disease. Each CDR3 is given with its conserved first and last residue. A D gene is named only where the DNA matches it firmly. Expanded clones get a size class; other rows say once, few or many, or leave the size out.

NA TRBJ1-1 once TRBV6-1 CASSEMLTGRTEAFF TGTGCCAGCAGTGAAATGTTAACAGGACGCACTGAAGCTTTCTTT
TRBD2 TRBJ2-1 NA TRBV6-5 CASRPGLAHNEQFF TGTGCCAGCAGGCCGGGACTAGCTCACAATGAGCAGTTCTTC
NA TRBJ2-7 NA TRBV6-5 CASRGGPYEQYF TGTGCCAGCAGGGGGGGGCCCTACGAGCAGTACTTC
NA TRBJ1-1 NA TRBV18 CASSPELSTEAFF TGTGCCAGCTCACCTGAGTTGTCCACTGAAGCTTTCTTT
TRBD2 TRBJ2-5 NA TRBV30 CAWSVGSSGQETQYF TGTGCCTGGAGTGTTGGTTCTAGCGGACAAGAGACCCAGTACTTC
NA TRBJ1-6 NA TRBV4-3 CASSQEGGEYSPLHF TGCGCCAGCAGCCAAGAAGGAGGGGAGTATTCACCCCTCCACTTT
NA TRBJ1-6 NA TRBV6-5 CASTPSWRDNSPLHF TGTGCCAGCACCCCGTCGTGGAGGGATAATTCACCCCTCCACTTT
NA TRBJ1-6 NA TRBV23-1 CARTELAASDRTSPLHF TGCGCCCGAACCGAACTAGCGGCCTCGGATCGGACTTCACCCCTCCACTTT
NA TRBJ1-5 NA TRBV24-1 CAIQGTLNQPQHF TGTGCCATCCAGGGCACCCTCAATCAGCCCCAGCATTTT
TRBD1 TRBJ1-3 NA TRBV29-1 CSAQGVNTIYF TGCAGTGCACAGGGGGTAAACACCATATATTTT
TRBD1 TRBJ1-2 NA TRBV6-5 CASSSPGQGNYGYTF TGTGCCAGCAGTTCGCCGGGACAGGGGAACTATGGCTACACCTTC
NA TRBJ2-7 NA TRBV5-1 CASGRGVPPNYEQYF TGCGCCAGCGGGCGGGGAGTCCCCCCTAACTACGAGCAGTACTTC
NA TRBJ2-7 once TRBV5-1 CASSWRTDLGGEQYF TGCGCCAGCAGCTGGCGGACAGACCTTGGGGGCGAGCAGTACTTC
TRBD1 TRBJ1-2 NA TRBV19 CATTGDNYGYTF TGTGCCACCACAGGGGACAACTATGGCTACACCTTC
TRBD2 TRBJ2-3 NA TRBV5-4 CASSLGGAGGHVDTQYF TGTGCCAGCAGCTTGGGAGGAGCGGGGGGGCACGTAGATACGCAGTATTTT